Below, 9 T cell receptor beta chains from the same sample are listed, as sequenced in a study of T cells in Graves' hyperthyroidism and ophthalmopathy. RNA transcripts gave rise to amplified TCR beta CDR3 regions. The study used the HTBI primer set for a first-round RT-PCR of the TCR CDR3. TCRdb re-called the multiplex PCR reads through MiXCR, storing one row per CDR3 protein. The sample lists hundreds of thousands of distinct CDR3 sequences, approximately 23% occurring once. Specimen: blood. The receptors come from a woman aged 35 to 49 with Graves' ophthalmopathy.

This clonotype was detected once. V gene TRBV28 combines with J gene TRBJ1-1; D not resolved. Germline assignment: CDR1 MDHEN and CDR2 SYDVKM. This CDR3 is 13 amino acids long. V lost 6 bases and J 0 bases, leaving 8 bases between the germline ends. The CDR3 DNA follows: TGTGCCAGCAGCAACATAATGAACACTGAAGCTTTCTTT. Its protein is CASSNIMNTEAFF. The full variable domain, with the rest looked up from reference TRBV28 and TRBJ1-1, is DVKVTQSSRYLVKRTGEKVFLECVQDMDHENMFWYRQDPGLGLRLIYFSYDVKMKEKGDIPEGYSVSREKKERFSLILESASTNQTSMYLCASSNIMNTEAFFGQGTRLTVV.

This clonotype showed up many times. DNA for the CDR3: TGTGCCAGCACCCCAGGGGAGAGACTCGGCTCCTACGAGCAGTACTTC. Translated, it gives CASTPGERLGSYEQYF. The chain has TRBV6-1 and TRBJ2-7; possibly TRBD1 for D (6 bases). There are 16 residues in the CDR3. Germline-derived CDR1 and CDR2 are MNHNS and SASEGT. V lost 7 bases to trimming and J lost 0 bases, with 19 bases between them.

This chain connects TRBV7-2 to TRBJ2-4; perhaps D is TRBD1 or TRBD2 (6 bases each). Germline loops: CDR1 SGHTA, CDR2 FQGNSA. The CDR3 is made up of 14 amino acids. Trimming removed 5 bases at V and 5 bases at J, with 13 bases between. CDR3 DNA: TGTGCCAGCAGCCGTGGCGGGACACAAAACATTCAGTACTTC. It encodes CASSRGGTQNIQYF. Full variable domain (outside the CDR3, taken from reference TRBV7-2 and TRBJ2-4): GAGVSQSPSNKVTEKGKDVELRCDPISGHTALYWYRQSLGQGLEFLIYFQGNSAPDKSGLPSDRFSAERTGGSVSTLTIQRTQQEDSAVYLCASSRGGTQNIQYFGAGTRLSVL.

This clonotype occurred many times. The chain couples TRBV5-1 to TRBJ2-3; 8 nucleotides agree with TRBD2. V lost 0 bases, J lost 0 bases, and 3 bases stayed unmatched. Germline-derived CDR1 and CDR2 are SGHRS and YFSETQ. The length of the CDR3 is 16 residues. The CDR3 region is CASSLELAVSTDTQYF. CDR3 nucleotide sequence: TGCGCCAGCAGCTTGGAACTAGCGGTTAGCACAGATACGCAGTATTTT.

The chain links TRBV6-1 to TRBJ1-2; 7 bases are a match to TRBD1. The junction had 6 bases not matched to a gene; V was cut back by 4 bases and J by 4 bases. Germline lookup yields CDR1 MNHNS and CDR2 SASEGT. The CDR3 contains 14 residues. CDR3 in amino acids: CASSVQGDAYGYTF. The CDR3 DNA reads as TGTGCCAGCAGTGTTCAGGGGGATGCCTATGGCTACACCTTC.

In this sample, this clonotype turned up many times. The rearrangement links TRBV15 to TRBJ2-7; 9 bases agree with TRBD1. Germline V CDR1 and CDR2: LNHNV, YYDKDF (reference sequence). V was clipped by 5 bases and J by 3 bases; unmatched bases: 5. The CDR3 runs 14 residues. CDR3 in amino acids: CATSRSTGGYEQYF. The CDR3 nucleotides read TGTGCCACCAGCCGATCGACAGGGGGCTACGAGCAGTACTTC.

This clonotype was seen more than once but under ten times. The CDR3 DNA is TGTGCCAGCAGTGCCCAGGGGTATCAGCCCCAGCATTTT. Encoded protein: CASSAQGYQPQHF. This sequence joins TRBV12-3 or TRBV12-4 and TRBJ1-5; TRBD1 is a possible D gene (6 bases). V was shortened by 5 bases and J by 5 bases, with 10 bases between the two germline ends. The CDR3 is made up of 13 amino acids.

This clonotype has at least ten counts. The V and J genes are TRBV6-5 and TRBJ2-5, with a tentative D call TRBD2 (6 bases). V was pared by 5 bases and J by 5 bases, with 21 bases between. Germline CDR1 MNHEY, CDR2 SVGAGI. This CDR3 comprises 16 residues. CDR3 nucleotides: TGTGCCAGCAGTCCAGTATCGGTGGGAGGAGGGGAGACCCAGTACTTC. Translating gives CASSPVSVGGGETQYF.

This clonotype was seen many times. The J gene is TRBJ1-1, the V gene TRBV9; D unresolved. The CDR3 has 14 residues. The V gene's germline CDR1 is SGDLS and CDR2 YYNGEE. The V gene lost 0 bases and the J gene lost 2 bases, with 8 bases spanning the gap. CDR3 DNA: TGTGCCAGCAGCGTAGACGGCGGTAACACTGAAGCTTTCTTT. Protein product: CASSVDGGNTEAFF.